Below, one T cell receptor (beta chain) is given with its context. Its antigen is currently unknown. Germline CDR1 KGHSH, CDR2 LQKENI. CDR3 length: 14 residues. V lost 5 bases to trimming and J lost 6 bases, with 17 bases between them. This sample stems from a study of shared clonotypes between healthy human individuals. Notes on the study in general: Researchers found naive subsets generally carried larger estimated richness than memory subsets. Clonotype sharing among donors was thought likely to change with sequencing depth. The diversity represented, both genetic and in exposure history, was limited by few donors.

The study enrolled healthy HIV-negative adults without recent acute infections or vaccinations as donors. The data were produced by immunoSEQ multiplex PCR, yet TCRdb's version contains in-frame clones alone and is incomplete. The profile shows hundreds of thousands of clones, 97% of them singletons. This sequence joins TRBV18 and TRBJ2-7, with no clear D. Sequencing was done on a sample of naive CD4+ T cells sorted from blood. As for subset: CD45RA+ positively selected. The sequence was obtained from a woman in her 30s in good health. The CDR3 spells CASSRSLDEREQYF. CDR3 coding DNA: TGTGCCAGCTCAAGGTCTCTAGACGAGCGCGAGCAGTACTTC.